This TCR beta chain appears in the sequencing data of a study of blood T cell repertoires in COVID-19. This CDR3 is 15 amino acids long. Germline CDR1 and CDR2: SGHRS and YFSETQ. Trimming removed 2 bases from V and 8 bases from J; junction bases left unmatched: 10. Measured with immunoSEQ multiplex PCR; TCRdb has only the in-frame clones, and not every one. The repertoire includes roughly 180,000 clones, 82% of them detected once, and 15% to 20% sits in the top ten. This TCR was sampled from a man aged 55-75 years who had recovered from COVID-19. The specimen was PBMCs or T cells enriched from blood (not recorded which). The gene calls are TRBV5-1 and TRBJ2-1, with 7 bases fitting TRBD1. CDR3 in DNA: TGCGCCAGCAGCTTCGAGGGGGCGCTTTCCTATGAGCAGTTCTTC. Translation: CASSFEGALSYEQFF.